Listed here are 10 T cell receptor beta chains from one sample, sequenced in a study of CD8 T cells in ankylosing spondylitis. In TCRdb, the 5' RACE reads were re-called with MiXCR into one record per CDR3 protein. The sample holds about 140,000 distinct CDR3 sequences, roughly 8% seen once. Sample: synovial fluid, either unsorted or a sorted T cell fraction (not recorded which). The receptors stem from a male donor with ankylosing spondylitis.

CDR3 coding DNA: TGTGCCAGCTCACCACAGGCCGGGGGGCCCGACGAGCAGTACTTC. Translating gives CASSPQAGGPDEQYF. The J gene is TRBJ2-7, the V gene TRBV18, with TRBD2 as a possible D gene (7 bases). The germline V gene encodes CDR1 KGHSH and CDR2 LQKENI. This CDR3 spans 15 amino acids. V was clipped by 1 base and J by 5 bases, with 15 bases between them.

This clonotype was seen ten or more times. The V call is TRBV29-1, the J call TRBJ2-1; D is uncertain. Per the germline V gene, CDR1 is SQVTM and CDR2 is ANQGSEA. Trimming shortened V by 6 bases and J by 4 bases, and 7 bases separated the two germline ends. This CDR3 has 11 amino acids. CDR3 nucleotides: TGCAGCGTGGACCGATACAATGAGCAGTTCTTC. Translated, it gives CSVDRYNEQFF.

The chain joins TRBV28 to TRBJ1-5; no firm D call. The CDR3 runs to 14 residues. Trimming pared 5 bases from V and 0 bases from J, leaving 8 bases between. Germline CDR1 is MDHEN and CDR2 is SYDVKM. CDR3 region: CASSPGLSNQPQHF. CDR3 DNA sequence: TGTGCCAGCAGTCCCGGGCTTAGCAATCAGCCCCAGCATTTT.

This clonotype was found a few times. This chain connects TRBV4-3 to TRBJ1-3; no definite D call. CDR1 is LGHNA, CDR2 YSLEER, per germline. V was clipped by 4 bases and J by 3 bases, with 13 bases between them. The CDR3 contains 15 residues. The DNA for the CDR3 is TGCGCCAGCAGCCGAGAAACGGGATTTGGAAACACCATATATTTT. This sequence encodes CASSRETGFGNTIYF.

This clonotype was seen at least ten times. The rearrangement links TRBV27 to TRBJ2-1, with D perhaps given as TRBD1 or TRBD2 (5 bases each). With 4 bases removed from V and 7 bases from J, the gap between germline ends came to 23 bases. This CDR3 is built from 17 residues. Per germline, CDR1 MNHEY and CDR2 SMNVEV (reference sequence). CDR3 nucleotides: TGTGCCAGCAGTTCCCCTACAGGATCGGGGTGGAAAAATGAGCAGTTCTTC. Amino acid sequence: CASSSPTGSGWKNEQFF.

CDR3 bases: TGTGCCAGTAGTGTTTATGGGAGATCGGGGGGCTTCGGTTCACCCCTCCACTTT. This codes for CASSVYGRSGGFGSPLHF. This chain links TRBV19 with TRBJ1-6, with a weak D call TRBD1 (6 bases). Germline values: CDR1 LNHDA, CDR2 SQIVND (reference sequence). The CDR3 is 18 amino acids. Trimming pared 5 bases from V and 9 bases from J, leaving 26 bases between.

In its sample, this clonotype was seen many times. The rearrangement joins TRBV3-1 to TRBJ2-7, with D unclear. Trimming took 2 bases from V and 3 from J, leaving 11 bases between them. CDR1 LGHDT and CDR2 YNNKEL come from the germline V gene (reference sequence). This CDR3 has 14 amino acids. CDR3 DNA: TGTGCCAGCAGCCAATGGATAGGAGACTACGAGCAGTACTTC. Protein product: CASSQWIGDYEQYF.

This clonotype has ten or more counts. V is TRBV7-9 and J is TRBJ2-7, with D perhaps TRBD1 (5 bases). This CDR3 comprises 14 residues. The germline gives CDR1 SEHNR, CDR2 FQNEAQ (reference sequence). V was shortened by 5 bases and J by 5 bases, with 16 bases between the two germline ends. CDR3 nucleotides: TGTGCCAGCAGCAAACAGGCAGGGATAAACGAGCAGTACTTC. This translates into CASSKQAGINEQYF.

In its sample, this clonotype was seen many times. The CDR3 DNA reads TGCAGTGCCCATCACGATATCCAAGAGACCCAGTACTTC. Translating gives CSAHHDIQETQYF. This rearrangement joins TRBV20-1 to TRBJ2-5; the D is unclear. Germline CDR1 is DFQATT and CDR2 is SNEGSKA (reference sequence). CDR3 length: 13 residues. The V gene lost 6 bases and the J gene lost 1 base, with 12 bases spanning the gap.

There are many counts of this clonotype. The chain joins TRBV20-1 to TRBJ2-1, with D tentatively TRBD2 (7 bases). Germline lookup yields CDR1 DFQATT and CDR2 SNEGSKA (reference sequence). Trimming stripped 6 bases from V and 6 bases from J, with 15 bases between. The CDR3 loop spans 13 amino acids. The CDR3 loop is CSAPGRGGNEQFF. DNA for the CDR3: TGCAGTGCGCCGGGGAGGGGGGGCAATGAGCAGTTCTTC.